A selection of T cell receptor beta chains follows, all from one sample in a study of Tregs in tolerant kidney transplant recipients. Only in-frame clones appear in the TCRdb table, and some are missing; sequencing was by immunoSEQ multiplex PCR. The table records some 90,000 clones, just over 90% of them present only once. Input material: CD8+ T cells from blood. Every receptor here comes from a human donor in good health. Each CDR3 is given with its conserved first and last residue. Fields, in order: clone size, D gene, V gene, J gene, CDR3 DNA, CDR3 protein. D genes are given only for firm matches. A row's size may be missing; if present it is once, few, many or a size class.

NA	NA	TRBV7-8	TRBJ1-2	TGTGCCAGCAGCTTAGTTGGCCAGAGCTATGGCTACACCTTC	CASSLVGQSYGYTF
once	TRBD2	TRBV7-7	TRBJ2-2	TGTGCCAGCAGCTCTGATGCTCGGGGGGCCGGGGAGCTGTTTTTT	CASSSDARGAGELFF
NA	NA	TRBV27	TRBJ2-4	TGTGCCAGCAGTCCCCTTTTGGACTTAGCCAAAAACATTCAGTACTTC	CASSPLLDLAKNIQYF
NA	NA	TRBV9	TRBJ2-3	TGTGCCAGCAGCGTAGCTACGGGGGTAGATACGCAGTATTTT	CASSVATGVDTQYF
NA	NA	TRBV13	TRBJ2-1	TGTGCCAGCAGCTCCGGAAATCACCCGGGCTTAGCAGCCTCTGGGTACAATGAGCAGTTCTTC	CASSSGNHPGLAASGYNEQFF
once	TRBD2	TRBV5-4	TRBJ2-7	TGTGCCAGCAGCTTTAGCGGGAGCATCTACGAGCAGTACTTC	CASSFSGSIYEQYF
NA	NA	TRBV9	TRBJ2-7	TGTGCCAGCAGCGTAGGGGGGGATCCCATCTACGAGCAGTACTTC	CASSVGGDPIYEQYF
NA	TRBD1	TRBV7-9	TRBJ2-1	TGTGCCAGCAGCCTAGGGCGGGACAGGGGGCATGAGCAGTTCTTC	CASSLGRDRGHEQFF
NA	NA	TRBV6-5	TRBJ1-2	TGTGCCAGCAGTTACGGGCCAGGCTATGGCTACACCTTC	CASSYGPGYGYTF
NA	NA	TRBV9	TRBJ1-2	TGTGCCAGCAGCAACCAGGGAGATGGCTACACCTTC	CASSNQGDGYTF
NA	NA	TRBV5-4	TRBJ2-7	TGTGCCAGCAGCCTGGGCGTCTACGAGCAGTACTTC	CASSLGVYEQYF
NA	TRBD1	TRBV2	TRBJ2-5	TGTGCCAGCAGTAACAGGGGTGGGAGTAAAGAGACCCAGTACTTC	CASSNRGGSKETQYF
few	TRBD2	TRBV6-5	TRBJ2-7	TGTGCCAGCAGTTACTCGAAGGCTAGCGGGTACGAGCAGTACTTC	CASSYSKASGYEQYF
NA	NA	TRBV19	TRBJ2-7	TGTGCCAGTAGTAATACAGGGCGGTACGAGCAGTACTTC	CASSNTGRYEQYF
NA	NA	TRBV7-9	TRBJ2-7	TGTGCCAGCAGTTCGACCCGCCGGAGCTCCTACGAGCAGTACTTC	CASSSTRRSSYEQYF
NA	NA	TRBV30	TRBJ1-2	TGTGCCTGGAGTTTAAAGGGACCTTGGTACACCTTC	CAWSLKGPWYTF
NA	NA	TRBV21-1	TRBJ2-7	TGTGCCAGCAGCGCGTTAGCAGCCGGCACCGAGCAGTACTTC	CASSALAAGTEQYF
NA	TRBD2	TRBV5-1	TRBJ2-1	TGCGCCAGCAGCTTCACGGGAGGAGGCAATGAGCAGTTCTTC	CASSFTGGGNEQFF
NA	NA	TRBV4-1	TRBJ1-4	TGCGCCAGCAGCCAAGTCATCGCGCAGGTCGGCGAAAAACTGTTTTTT	CASSQVIAQVGEKLFF
NA	TRBD2	TRBV6-6	TRBJ2-3	TGTGCCAGCAGTTCGCTGGACCGCCCAGCGGGGACGCAGTATTTT	CASSSLDRPAGTQYF
NA	NA	TRBV6-1	TRBJ2-7	TGTGCCAGCAGGTCAGAGATTTACCCCTACGAGCAGTACTTC	CASRSEIYPYEQYF
NA	NA	TRBV27	TRBJ2-3	TGTGCCAGCAGTTTCCGACCCTTCGCGCAGTATTTT	CASSFRPFAQYF
NA	TRBD2	TRBV13	TRBJ2-3	TGTGCCAGCAGCCCAGGGACTAGCGGGGGGCACACAGATACGCAGTATTTT	CASSPGTSGGHTDTQYF